This T cell receptor beta chain was sequenced during a study of blood T cells in healthy people across ages. Findings and caveats of the study: Per-million-T-cell TCR beta diversity fell roughly linearly with age.

As for this clonotype: The antigen remains undetermined. The germline gene is not matched at one end of the junction; a read error may be the cause.

Germline assignment: CDR1 SGHTA and CDR2 FQGTGA. The CDR3 contains 13 residues. Then a second PCR, running about 6 to 11 cycles, was carried out with a sample-barcoded 5' primer and a J-beta primer mix. TCRdb re-called the 5' RACE reads with MiXCR, one entry per CDR3 protein. In the table there are fewer than 900,000 distinct CDR3 sequences, 35% to 40% of which are singletons. The chain links TRBV7-3 to TRBJ2-1; no clear D. This clonotype was sampled from a man younger than 35 in good health. The specimen sequenced was blood. This CDR3 reads CACSLVPRNEQFF. The CDR3 DNA follows: TGTGCCTGCAGTTTGGTCCCAAGAAATGAGCAGTTCTTC.